One and the same sample provided the 26 T cell receptor beta chains below, sequenced in a study of OX40 agonist ivuxolimab in advanced cancers. The library was obtained by the immunoSEQ multiplex PCR assay. This immuneACCESS table, as held by TCRdb, lists in-frame sequences with V and J called but not all clones. Of the missing ones, under half trace to an unresolved V gene in checked studies; the others have no known cause. Recorded for this sample are around 53,000 clones; less than 85% of them occurred a single time. The ten largest clones capture about an eighth of the sample. The sequences come from CD4+ or CD8+ T cells sorted from blood, collected in a trial of the OX40 agonist ivuxolimab. The receptor source for this set is an adult with an advanced solid tumor such as melanoma, head and neck, liver or kidney cancer.

The rearrangement links TRBV5-1 to TRBJ1-4, with 7 bases fitting TRBD1. The CDR3 has 15 amino acids. Germline V gene sequence: CDR1 SGHRS, CDR2 YFSETQ. The trim removed 4 bases at V and 4 bases at J, leaving 7 bases unmatched. CDR3 region: CASSPHRGHNEKLFF. The CDR3 nucleotides read TGCGCCAGCAGCCCGCACAGGGGCCATAATGAAAAACTGTTTTTT.

The chain recombines TRBV15 with TRBJ1-1, with D possibly matching TRBD1 (5 bases). Trimming left V 1 base short and J 0 bases short, with 15 bases between. Germline V gives CDR1 LNHNV, CDR2 YYDKDF (reference sequence). The CDR3 consists of 17 residues. The CDR3 protein is CATSRGTGMPLNTEAFF. CDR3 coding DNA: TGTGCCACCAGCAGAGGAACAGGTATGCCTCTGAACACTGAAGCTTTCTTT.

This rearrangement joins TRBV7-9 to TRBJ2-5; possible D gene TRBD1, 6 bases. CDR3 size: 12 residues. V was clipped by 8 bases and J by 1 base, with 8 bases between them. CDR1 and CDR2 (germline): SEHNR, FQNEAQ (reference sequence). For the CDR3, the DNA is TGTGCCAGCGGGACAATCCAAGAGACCCAGTACTTC. It codes for CASGTIQETQYF.

This clone has just a few counts. The CDR3 DNA reads TGTGCCATCCGTCCGGAGCGGGATACGGGCGAGCAGTACTTC. Translating gives CAIRPERDTGEQYF. The chain joins TRBV2 to TRBJ2-7; 7 bases are a match to TRBD2. The CDR3 loop spans 14 amino acids. Germline V gene sequence: CDR1 SNHLY, CDR2 FYNNEI. J gave up 6 bases and V 10 bases, and 15 bases lay outside the gene matches.

The V and J genes are TRBV6-6 and TRBJ1-4, with no clear D. The CDR3 extends over 16 amino acids. V lost 6 bases and J lost 0, with 14 bases in between. Germline CDR1 and CDR2: MNHNY and SVGAGI (reference sequence). CDR3: CASRPGLVATNEKLFF. CDR3 bases: TGTGCCAGCAGGCCCGGTCTCGTCGCAACTAATGAAAAACTGTTTTTT.

The chain carries TRBV7-9 and TRBJ1-2, with 11 bases that match TRBD1. Unmatched junction bases numbered 10, after V lost 1 base and J lost 3 bases. The CDR3 has 18 residues. CDR1 is SEHNR, CDR2 FQNEAQ, per germline (reference sequence). DNA of the CDR3: TGTGCCAGCAGCTTAGATGGTGGGACAGGGGGATTTTACTATGGCTACACCTTC. This codes for CASSLDGGTGGFYYGYTF.

This chain connects TRBV7-2 to TRBJ2-5; a weak D match, TRBD2 (6 bases). V was trimmed by 2 bases and J by 7 bases, leaving 8 bases between them. Germline CDR1 and CDR2: SGHTA and FQGNSA. This CDR3 spans 12 amino acids. As DNA, the CDR3 is TGTGCCAGCAGCTTACAGGGAGGGACCCAGTACTTC. Translating gives CASSLQGGTQYF. Complete variable domain (other parts from reference TRBV7-2 and TRBJ2-5): GAGVSQSPSNKVTEKGKDVELRCDPISGHTALYWYRQSLGQGLEFLIYFQGNSAPDKSGLPSDRFSAERTGGSVSTLTIQRTQQEDSAVYLCASSLQGGTQYFGPGTRLLVL.

The genes are TRBV5-1 and TRBJ2-5, with D maybe TRBD1 (5 bases). The V end was cut by 4 bases, the J end by 5 bases, with 15 bases between. Germline CDR1 reads SGHRS; CDR2 reads YFSETQ. This CDR3 comprises 14 residues. The CDR3 is CASSLQDSRETQYF. DNA of the CDR3: TGCGCCAGCAGCCTACAGGATAGTCGGGAGACCCAGTACTTC.

The V gene is TRBV6-1, the J gene TRBJ1-2; 8 nucleotides match TRBD1. The CDR3 consists of 15 residues. From germline, CDR1 is MNHNS and CDR2 SASEGT. V lost 2 bases to trimming and J lost 4 bases; unmatched junction nucleotides: 6. The CDR3 here is CASSEQGANSYGYTF. The CDR3 nucleotides read TGTGCCAGCAGTGAACAGGGGGCAAATAGCTATGGCTACACCTTC.

This rearrangement joins TRBV2 to TRBJ2-3; 14 bases are a match to TRBD2. Unmatched junction bases numbered 6, after V lost 6 bases and J lost 4 bases. Germline CDR1 is SNHLY and CDR2 is FYNNEI. This CDR3 is 16 amino acids long. CDR3 sequence (DNA): TGTGCCAGCAGGGGACTAGCGGGAGTCCCCCCAGATACGCAGTATTTT. Protein sequence: CASRGLAGVPPDTQYF.

The gene calls are TRBV11-2 and TRBJ1-2, with TRBD1 matching over 8 bases. CDR3 size: 13 residues. Germline CDR1 and CDR2: SGHAT and FQNNGV. The V gene end was trimmed by 4 bases and the J gene end by 4 bases; junction bases not matched to a gene: 2. CDR3 in DNA: TGTGCCAGCAGCTCGGACAGGGTCTATGGCTACACCTTC. Amino acids: CASSSDRVYGYTF.

This clone was detected only once. The J gene is TRBJ2-1, the V gene TRBV11-3; a possible D gene is TRBD2 (6 bases). V dropped 1 base and J dropped 12 bases, with 16 bases sitting between them. Germline V lookup: CDR1 SGHNT, CDR2 YENEEA. The CDR3 is 14 residues long. Here the CDR3 reads CASSLGSVGSGQFF. DNA for the CDR3: TGTGCCAGCAGCTTAGGGTCGGTCGGGAGCGGGCAGTTCTTC.

The V and J genes are TRBV30 and TRBJ2-7; D is undetermined. The CDR3 length is 15 residues. V lost 0 bases, J lost 4 bases, and 16 bases lay in between. Germline assignment: CDR1 GTSNPN and CDR2 SVGIG (reference sequence). The CDR3 loop is CAWSVRVGLGYEQYF. The CDR3 DNA reads as TGTGCCTGGAGTGTAAGGGTAGGCCTCGGGTACGAGCAGTACTTC.

The genes are TRBV7-9 and TRBJ2-7; D remains ambiguous. This CDR3 contains 12 residues. Germline assignment: CDR1 SEHNR and CDR2 FQNEAQ (reference sequence). Trimming shortened V by 2 bases and J by 3 bases, and 5 bases separated the two germline ends. The CDR3 loop reads CASSLTGYEQYF. The CDR3, as DNA: TGTGCCAGCAGCTTAACCGGCTACGAGCAGTACTTC.

In DNA, the CDR3 is TGTGCCACCACAAAGGACAGGGTCTTGAATGAGCAGTTCTTC. Its translation: CATTKDRVLNEQFF. The rearrangement joins TRBV19 to TRBJ2-1, with 8 bases lining up with TRBD1. Germline-derived CDR1 and CDR2 are LNHDA and SQIVND (reference sequence). The CDR3 sequence is 14 residues long. The J segment lost 7 bases and the V segment lost 10 bases, leaving 12 bases of the junction unmatched.

CDR3 residues: CASSRRSASGNNEQFF. The CDR3 DNA reads as TGTGCCAGCAGCCGGAGGAGTGCTAGCGGAAACAATGAGCAGTTCTTC. The V and J genes are TRBV5-6 and TRBJ2-1; 7 nucleotides agree with TRBD2. The CDR3 spans 16 residues. Unmatched junction bases numbered 12, after V lost 4 bases and J lost 5 bases. Germline V CDR1 and CDR2: SGHDT, YYEEEE.

By frequency in the sample, this clone is medium-sized. The genes are TRBV5-4 and TRBJ2-3; D unresolved. V lost 3 bases and J lost 3, with 8 bases in between. Germline V gene sequence: CDR1 SGHNT, CDR2 YYREEE (reference sequence). CDR3 length equals 13 residues. The DNA for the CDR3 is TGTGCCAGCAGCTCCCTCTCAACAGATACGCAGTATTTT. Translating it yields CASSSLSTDTQYF. Using reference TRBV5-4 and TRBJ2-3 for the parts outside the CDR3, the full variable domain is ETGVTQSPTHLIKTRGQQVTLRCSSQSGHNTVSWYQQALGQGPQFIFQYYREEENGRGNFPPRFSGLQFPNYSSELNVNALELDDSALYLCASSSLSTDTQYFGPGTRLTVL.

This chain links TRBV5-5 with TRBJ1-1; 9 positions match TRBD1. The V segment lost 0 bases and the J segment 0 bases; nucleotides outside the gene matches: 6. Germline CDR1 SGHKS, CDR2 YYEKEE (reference sequence). The CDR3 totals 17 residues. The CDR3 region is CASSLVGTGFMNTEAFF. The CDR3, as DNA: TGTGCCAGCAGCTTGGTCGGGACAGGGTTCATGAACACTGAAGCTTTCTTT.

The chain couples TRBV19 to TRBJ2-3, with 7 bases fitting TRBD1. With V trimmed by 2 bases and J by 5 bases, 1 base remained unmatched. From germline, CDR1 is LNHDA and CDR2 SQIVND (reference sequence). The length of the CDR3 is 13 residues. CDR3 sequence reads: CASSIRDRDTQYF. The CDR3 DNA reads TGTGCCAGTAGTATACGGGACAGAGATACGCAGTATTTT.

J is TRBJ2-2 and V is TRBV6-4; D not certain. CDR1 MRHNA and CDR2 SNTAGT come from the germline V gene. The V gene lost 9 bases and the J gene lost 5 bases, with 10 bases spanning the gap. This CDR3 comprises 12 residues. The chain's CDR3 is CARDNWTGELFF. The DNA of the CDR3 is TGTGCCAGAGATAATTGGACCGGGGAGCTGTTTTTT.

The chain employs TRBV11-2 and TRBJ2-2; 8 bases align to TRBD2. V shed 1 base and J 8 bases; nucleotides not matched to a gene: 15. The CDR3 length is 18 residues. CDR1 SGHAT and CDR2 FQNNGV come from the germline V gene. CDR3 DNA: TGTGCCAGCAGCTTAGTCCCAGCGGGAGTACGTTCGCGTGGGGAGCTGTTTTTT. Translating gives CASSLVPAGVRSRGELFF. Full variable domain (remainder filled in from reference TRBV11-2 and TRBJ2-2): EAGVAQSPRYKIIEKRQSVAFWCNPISGHATLYWYQQILGQGPKLLIQFQNNGVVDDSQLPKDRFSAERLKGVDSTLKIQPAKLEDSAVYLCASSLVPAGVRSRGELFFGEGSRLTVL.

The V call is TRBV5-6, the J call TRBJ1-2, with D unclear. Per germline, CDR1 SGHDT and CDR2 YYEEEE. Trimming pared 4 bases from V and 0 bases from J, leaving 10 bases between. The CDR3 has 14 residues. CDR3 amino acids: CASSRTAPNYGYTF. The DNA of the CDR3 is TGTGCCAGCAGCAGGACGGCGCCTAACTATGGCTACACCTTC.

This chain connects TRBV6-4 to TRBJ2-2; D may be TRBD1 (5 bases). Deletions cut 6 bases from V and 0 bases from J, with 11 bases between. This CDR3 is 15 amino acids long. CDR1 is MRHNA and CDR2 is SNTAGT in the germline V gene. This CDR3 is CASRASGTNTGELFF. CDR3 DNA: TGTGCCAGCAGGGCGTCAGGGACGAACACCGGGGAGCTGTTTTTT.

This chain links TRBV6-6 with TRBJ2-1, with D perhaps given as TRBD1 or TRBD2 (6 bases each). Germline assignment: CDR1 MNHNY and CDR2 SVGAGI (reference sequence). With 6 bases removed from V and 10 bases from J, the gap between germline ends came to 13 bases. The CDR3 length is 12 residues. CDR3 sequence: CASRTGRKEQFF. The CDR3 nucleotides read TGTGCCAGCAGAACAGGGAGGAAGGAGCAGTTCTTC.

The rearrangement links TRBV30 to TRBJ2-3; 12 nucleotides align to TRBD1. The V gene end was trimmed by 5 bases and the J gene end by 4 bases; junction bases not matched to a gene: 4. From germline, CDR1 is GTSNPN and CDR2 SVGIG (reference sequence). CDR3 length equals 14 residues. The CDR3 DNA reads as TGTGCCTGGCTACGGGACAGGGGGCCAGATACGCAGTATTTT. The encoded protein is CAWLRDRGPDTQYF.

The chain has TRBV5-1 and TRBJ2-5; tentatively, D is TRBD1 (7 bases). Germline V lookup: CDR1 SGHRS, CDR2 YFSETQ. V dropped 4 bases and J dropped 5 bases, with 18 bases sitting between them. The CDR3 consists of 15 residues. This CDR3 is CASSGGTDSGETQYF. For the CDR3, the DNA is TGCGCCAGCAGCGGAGGGACAGACTCAGGGGAGACCCAGTACTTC.